This TCR beta chain was found in a study of cytomegalovirus exposure and HLA in healthy donors. The PCR had 60 Vbeta and 13 Jbeta primers. Sequencing was performed with immunoSEQ multiplex PCR; in TCRdb, only in-frame clones are kept and a portion is missing. The repertoire holds around 160,000 clones, with around 75% as singletons. Source material: PBMCs. This TCR came from a male donor in good health and CMV-seronegative.

CDR3 DNA sequence: TGTGCCAGCGCGTTCTTAGCGGGGCAGGGAACTGAAGCTTTCTTT. Translated, it gives CASAFLAGQGTEAFF. V and J are TRBV27 and TRBJ1-1; D might be TRBD1 (5 bases). The CDR3 has 15 residues. Germline assignment: CDR1 MNHEY and CDR2 SMNVEV (reference sequence). Trimming left V 8 bases short and J 5 bases short, with 21 bases between.